This TCR beta chain was recorded in a study of Graves' ophthalmopathy and Graves' hyperthyroidism. The wider study: Before any treatment, peripheral blood was taken at the initial diagnosis. General study findings and limits: Using 13 signatures, a model distinguished ophthalmopathy from stable hyperthyroidism, reaching around 86% sensitivity and 81.08% specificity.

CDR3 regions of TCR beta were amplified from RNA transcripts. HTBI-primed first-round RT-PCR preceded second-round multiplex PCR. TCRdb reanalysed the multiplex PCR reads using MiXCR and keeps one entry per CDR3 protein. Of about 620,000 distinct CDR3 sequences listed, over 20% are singletons. The authors enrolled newly diagnosed hyperthyroidism patients aged 18 to 65 with under 2 months' duration. Clinicians diagnosed using symptoms, serum thyroxine, TRAb, thyroid ultrasound and orbital computed tomography. Comments on this clonotype: The antigen remains undetermined.

The CDR3 consists of 13 residues. V was pared by 4 bases and J by 9 bases, with 8 bases of the junction left unmatched. Looked up from germline, CDR1 is MNHEY and CDR2 is SMNVEV (reference sequence). The clonotype was recovered from a young woman with stable Graves' hyperthyroidism. Some clones in this sample may be carry-over from other donors' samples. J is TRBJ2-7 and V is TRBV27, with 8 bases matching TRBD2. Input material: peripheral blood. CDR3 sequence: CASSSGGPYSQYF. As DNA, the CDR3 is TGTGCCAGCAGTTCGGGGGGGCCATACTCGCAGTACTTC.